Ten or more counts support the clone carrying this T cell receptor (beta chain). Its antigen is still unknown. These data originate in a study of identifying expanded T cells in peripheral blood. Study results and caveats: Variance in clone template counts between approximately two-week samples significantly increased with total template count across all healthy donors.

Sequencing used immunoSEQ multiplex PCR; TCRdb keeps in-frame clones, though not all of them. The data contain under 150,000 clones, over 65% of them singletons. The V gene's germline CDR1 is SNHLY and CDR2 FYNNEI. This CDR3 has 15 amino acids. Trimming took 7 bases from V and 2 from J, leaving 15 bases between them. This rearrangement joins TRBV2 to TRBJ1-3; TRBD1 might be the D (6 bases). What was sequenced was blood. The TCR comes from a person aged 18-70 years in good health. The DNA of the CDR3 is TGTGCCAGCAAAGGACGGGGGCTGACTGGAAACACCATATATTTT. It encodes CASKGRGLTGNTIYF.